Each of the 25 T cell receptor beta chains below was sequenced from the same sample in a study of blood T cell repertoires in COVID-19 (dated by TCRdb to the early 2020s). Libraries were built with the immunoSEQ multiplex PCR assay. TCRdb provides this immuneACCESS table in a form limited to in-frame rearrangements. Some clones are lacking; in checked studies, under half of them reflect an unresolved V gene, and why the rest are absent is not known. The sample table lists about 300,000 clones, roughly 89% of them with a count of one. Of the sample, approximately 1.8% is held by the ten largest clones. Sequenced: peripheral blood. Receptors were obtained from a woman in her twenties or thirties with COVID-19, enrolled during active disease.

The genes are TRBV6-5 and TRBJ1-2; D is uncertain. This CDR3 has 13 residues. Trimming cost V 6 bases and J 6 bases, with 14 bases left between them. Germline loops: CDR1 MNHEY, CDR2 SVGAGI. The chain's CDR3 is CASRKAGPDGYTF. In DNA form, the CDR3 reads TGTGCCAGCAGGAAGGCGGGTCCAGATGGCTACACCTTC.

J is TRBJ1-6 and V is TRBV7-9; TRBD1 matches 10 bases. Germline CDR1 is SEHNR and CDR2 is FQNEAQ (reference sequence). This CDR3 has 14 residues. Losses at the gene ends were 3 bases for V and 8 bases for J; bases not matched to a gene: 1. The DNA of the CDR3 is TGTGCCAGCAGCTTCGGGACAGGGGATTCACCCCTCCACTTT. This sequence encodes CASSFGTGDSPLHF.

This chain uses TRBV12-3 or TRBV12-4 with TRBJ2-3; D is perhaps TRBD1 (6 bases). V was cut by 5 bases and J by 6 bases, with 9 bases left in between. CDR3 length: 12 residues. The CDR3 sequence: CASSPGQDTQYF. The CDR3 nucleotides are TGTGCCAGCAGTCCCGGACAGGATACGCAGTATTTT.

V and J are TRBV2 and TRBJ2-2; 7 positions match TRBD2. CDR1 SNHLY and CDR2 FYNNEI come from the germline V gene. V lost 6 bases and J lost 7; bases outside the gene matches: 8. The CDR3 contains 14 residues. The CDR3 loop reads CASRGDYRSGELFF. As DNA, the CDR3 is TGTGCCAGCAGGGGGGACTACCGGAGCGGGGAGCTGTTTTTT. Looking up the rest from reference TRBV2 and TRBJ2-2 gives the full variable domain: EPEVTQTPSHQVTQMGQEVILRCVPISNHLYFYWYRQILGQKVEFLVSFYNNEISEKSEIFDDQFSVERPDGSNFTLKIRSTKLEDSAMYFCASRGDYRSGELFFGEGSRLTVL.

This chain connects TRBV12-3 or TRBV12-4 to TRBJ2-1; TRBD1 agrees at 8 bases. The CDR3 spans 13 residues. V lost 6 bases, J lost 7 bases, and 5 bases stayed unmatched. The CDR3 sequence: CASRDRVGNEQFF. DNA for the CDR3: TGTGCCAGCAGGGACAGGGTGGGTAATGAGCAGTTCTTC.

This chain uses TRBV9 with TRBJ2-3; TRBD1 matches at 10 bases. Germline CDR1 reads SGDLS; CDR2 reads YYNGEE. Trimming took 2 bases from V and 2 from J; bases not matched to a gene: 5. This CDR3 is built from 16 residues. CDR3 loop: CASSVGTGDYTDTQYF. CDR3 coding DNA: TGTGCCAGCAGCGTCGGGACAGGGGACTACACAGATACGCAGTATTTT.

CDR3 sequence reads: CASSFRLAADTQYF. The CDR3 DNA follows: TGTGCCAGCAGCTTTCGACTAGCGGCAGATACGCAGTATTTT. V and J are TRBV5-5 and TRBJ2-3; 9 nucleotides align to TRBD2. V was clipped by 2 bases and J by 4 bases; unmatched bases: 2. Germline V gene data show CDR1 as SGHKS and CDR2 as YYEKEE (reference sequence). The CDR3 loop spans 14 amino acids.

The chain combines TRBV29-1 with TRBJ1-1, with 10 bases identical to TRBD1. The V gene end was trimmed by 1 base and the J gene end by 10 bases; junction bases not matched to a gene: 9. The CDR3 consists of 14 residues. Germline CDR1 is SQVTM and CDR2 is ANQGSEA. CDR3 coding DNA: TGCAGCGTTGAAGCATTGGACAGGGGGGCAGGAGCTTTCTTT. It yields the protein CSVEALDRGAGAFF. The full variable domain, with the rest looked up from reference TRBV29-1 and TRBJ1-1, is SAVISQKPSRDICQRGTSLTIQCQVDSQVTMMFWYRQQPGQSLTLIATANQGSEATYESGFVIDKFPISRPNLTFSTLTVSNMSPEDSSIYLCSVEALDRGAGAFFGQGTRLTVV.

The chain joins TRBV3-1 (or the pseudogene TRBV3-2) to TRBJ1-5, with D unresolved. CDR1 is LGHDT and CDR2 is YNNKEL in the germline V gene (reference sequence). V shed 1 base and J shed 6 bases, with 4 bases lying between them. The CDR3 sequence is 12 residues long. This CDR3 is CASSQGSQPQHF. The CDR3 DNA sequence: TGTGCCAGCAGCCAAGGTAGTCAGCCCCAGCATTTT.

CDR3 coding DNA: TGTGCCAGTACCCCAGGGCAGGGGGGCTTTGGCTACACCTTC. This gives the protein CASTPGQGGFGYTF. V is TRBV19 and J is TRBJ1-2, with 7 bases identical to TRBD1. The CDR3 is made up of 14 amino acids. The ends lost 7 bases at V and 7 bases at J; junction bases unmatched: 12. Germline CDR1 is LNHDA and CDR2 is SQIVND (reference sequence).

This clone showed up just once. The DNA for the CDR3 is TGTGCCAGCAGCTTGGCCTCCCGGGAGGGGGAGACCCAGTACTTC. It codes for CASSLASREGETQYF. The rearrangement joins TRBV5-4 to TRBJ2-5; 8 bases fit TRBD2. Germline CDR1 is SGHNT and CDR2 is YYREEE (reference sequence). After removal of 0 bases from V and 5 bases from J, the junction contained 6 bases not matched to a gene. The CDR3 has 15 amino acids. Together with reference TRBV5-4 and TRBJ2-5, the CDR3 gives the full variable domain: ETGVTQSPTHLIKTRGQQVTLRCSSQSGHNTVSWYQQALGQGPQFIFQYYREEENGRGNFPPRFSGLQFPNYSSELNVNALELDDSALYLCASSLASREGETQYFGPGTRLLVL.

V usage is TRBV5-1 and J usage is TRBJ1-2, with a tentative D call TRBD1 (5 bases). The CDR3 totals 13 residues. Germline V CDR1 and CDR2: SGHRS, YFSETQ. V lost 0 bases to trimming and J lost 6 bases, with 9 bases between them. DNA for the CDR3: TGCGCCAGCAGCTTGGGGGGCGCAGATGGCTACACCTTC. Translation: CASSLGGADGYTF. The variable domain in full, completed from reference TRBV5-1 and TRBJ1-2, reads KAGVTQTPRYLIKTRGQQVTLSCSPISGHRSVSWYQQTPGQGLQFLFEYFSETQRNKGNFPGRFSGRQFSNSRSEMNVSTLELGDSALYLCASSLGGADGYTFGSGTRLTVV.

The rearrangement joins TRBV28 to TRBJ2-5; 9 nucleotides line up with TRBD2. There are 16 residues in the CDR3. Trimming removed 3 bases from V and 1 base from J; junction bases left unmatched: 6. CDR1 is MDHEN, CDR2 SYDVKM, per germline. CDR3 in amino acids: CASSFGAGGAQETQYF. The CDR3 nucleotides are TGTGCCAGCAGTTTTGGTGCGGGGGGGGCCCAAGAGACCCAGTACTTC.

Concerning this clone: One end of the junction fails to match germline, which may point to a read error. The V call is TRBV15, the J call TRBJ2-3, with 8 bases that match TRBD1. This CDR3 is built from 12 residues. Germline CDR1 LNHNV, CDR2 YYDKDF (reference sequence). The CDR3 DNA is TGTGCCACCAGCAGAGAGTTGGGACAGGTCTGTTTT. Amino acid sequence: CATSRELGQVCF.

The chain couples TRBV6-6 to TRBJ2-1; no clear D gene. Trimming took off 3 bases at V and 9 bases at J, with 12 bases between the two ends. CDR1 and CDR2 (germline): MNHNY, SVGAGI (reference sequence). The CDR3 length is 13 residues. CDR3: CASSYLVGGEQFF. DNA for the CDR3: TGTGCCAGCAGTTATCTAGTCGGCGGTGAGCAGTTCTTC.

The chain recombines TRBV2 with TRBJ1-5, with D uncertain. V lost 1 base to trimming and J lost 7 bases, with 11 bases between them. The CDR3 sequence is 14 residues long. Per the germline V gene, CDR1 is SNHLY and CDR2 is FYNNEI. CDR3 bases: TGTGCCAGCAGTGAAGTGGGGAGAGGGCAGCCCCAGCATTTT. Protein: CASSEVGRGQPQHF.

V usage is TRBV6-5 and J usage is TRBJ1-6, with 7 bases matching TRBD1. V lost 6 bases, J lost 9 bases, and 11 bases stayed unmatched. The CDR3 length is 15 residues. Germline CDR1 reads MNHEY; CDR2 reads SVGAGI. CDR3 in amino acids: CASSPPRGEGSPLHF. CDR3 nucleotides: TGTGCCAGCAGCCCCCCCAGGGGGGAAGGTTCACCCCTCCACTTT.

The chain employs TRBV19 and TRBJ1-5, with a weak D call TRBD1 (5 bases). Germline CDR1 reads LNHDA; CDR2 reads SQIVND (reference sequence). V was cut by 7 bases and J by 2 bases, with 15 bases left in between. The CDR3 covers 15 residues. Here the CDR3 DNA reads TGTGCCAGTATAGGGGTCCCTGGTGGCAATCAGCCCCAGCATTTT. Translated, it gives CASIGVPGGNQPQHF.

V is TRBV9 and J is TRBJ1-1; a possible D gene is TRBD1 (5 bases). The CDR3 is 15 amino acids. Trimming removed 4 bases from V and 2 bases from J, with 15 bases in between. In germline, CDR1 is SGDLS, CDR2 YYNGEE. CDR3: CASSPPTGFNTEAFF. The CDR3 coding sequence is TGTGCCAGCAGCCCACCCACAGGATTCAACACTGAAGCTTTCTTT.

The genes are TRBV5-5 and TRBJ1-2, with a tentative D call TRBD1 (5 bases). Germline CDR1 is SGHKS and CDR2 is YYEKEE (reference sequence). V lost 4 bases to trimming and J lost 7 bases, with 14 bases between them. The CDR3 covers 13 residues. The CDR3 sequence: CASSPRVLGGYTF. CDR3 sequence (DNA): TGTGCCAGCAGCCCCAGGGTTCTCGGTGGCTACACCTTC.

This clone was counted a single time. The DNA of the CDR3 is TGTGCCAGCAGCACGGACACCCGCTACGAGCAGTACGTC. Translated, it gives CASSTDTRYEQYV. The chain couples TRBV2 to TRBJ2-7; the D gene is possibly TRBD1 (5 bases). Trimming shortened V by 6 bases and J by 3 bases, and 12 bases separated the two germline ends. In germline, CDR1 is SNHLY, CDR2 FYNNEI. This CDR3 is built from 13 residues.

The gene calls are TRBV27 and TRBJ2-1, with TRBD2 matching over 7 bases. This CDR3 comprises 13 residues. Germline V gene data show CDR1 as MNHEY and CDR2 as SMNVEV (reference sequence). The V gene end was trimmed by 7 bases and the J gene end by 2 bases; junction bases not matched to a gene: 2. The chain's CDR3 is CASTSGTYNEQFF. The CDR3 bases are TGTGCCAGCACAAGCGGGACCTACAATGAGCAGTTCTTC.

V and J are TRBV19 and TRBJ1-1; D unclear. Trimming took off 2 bases at V and 1 base at J, with 11 bases between the two ends. CDR3 size: 15 residues. Germline assignment: CDR1 LNHDA and CDR2 SQIVND (reference sequence). The CDR3 DNA follows: TGTGCCAGTAGTATATCCCATCGGGGGAACACTGAAGCTTTCTTT. It yields the protein CASSISHRGNTEAFF.

This rearrangement joins TRBV7-9 to TRBJ1-2, with TRBD1 matching over 9 bases. The germline V gene encodes CDR1 SEHNR and CDR2 FQNEAQ (reference sequence). V dropped 2 bases and J dropped 3; count of bases not matched to a gene: 1. This CDR3 has 14 residues. In DNA, the CDR3 is TGTGCCAGCAGCTTACGGACAGGGGACTATGGCTACACCTTC. It is translated as CASSLRTGDYGYTF.

The chain uses TRBV7-9 and TRBJ2-5; 8 bases are a match to TRBD2. This CDR3 contains 15 residues. From germline, CDR1 is SEHNR and CDR2 FQNEAQ (reference sequence). V lost 5 bases, J lost 0 bases, and 5 bases stayed unmatched. As DNA, the CDR3 is TGTGCCAGCAGCCCGAAGCGGGGGCACCAAGAGACCCAGTACTTC. Protein: CASSPKRGHQETQYF.